This T cell receptor (beta chain) came from a study of CD8 T cells in ankylosing spondylitis (dated by TCRdb to 2017 to 2019). Looking at the study overall: The study profiled T cell receptor beta repertoires in healthy donors and ankylosing spondylitis patients to find disease-linked TCR variants. The whole study cohort included under 140 healthy donors and under 30 ankylosing spondylitis patients. Peripheral blood samples were taken, and synovial fluid was additionally collected from ankylosing spondylitis patients. The research as a whole found: In peripheral blood, the disease-linked clones were found at relatively low frequencies and had a CD8+ phenotype. The disease-linked clones were reported to be significantly enriched in matched synovial fluid samples from ankylosing spondylitis patients. Some motif variants had previously been reported in the synovial fluid and blood of reactive arthritis patients, which suggests shared mechanisms of disease initiation. A TCR beta motif of several highly homologous amino acid variants appeared characteristic of blood from ankylosing spondylitis patients.

The germline V gene provides CDR1 SGHTA and CDR2 FQGNSA. V loses 0 bases, J loses 9 bases, and the germline ends lie 13 bases apart. The cysteine opens and the phenylalanine closes a CDR3 of 14 amino acids. Only CDR3 DNA is held: 42 bases, read in frame from base 1. This clonotype was seen ten or more times. Its antigen is still unknown. No qualities accompany the bases; no much larger clone lies one base away. The reads were generated on an Illumina HiSeq 2500. TCR beta libraries were prepared by quantitative 5'-RACE with molecular barcodes. As for the original processing: A new computational method based on a probabilistic model of VDJ rearrangement was used to identify disease-linked TCR variants. TCRdb reprocessed the public reads (quality trimming at Q25 with fastp, clone calling with MiXCR) and kept in-frame beta chains. A single entry per CDR3 protein holds the most common genes and DNA from its merged rows. The V and J calls and clone size come from TCRdb's table, not from the authors' own analysis. For this sample there are some 220,000 distinct CDR3 sequences; approximately 10% appear just once. The ten largest clonotypes hold 2.6% of the sample.

The source of this sequence is a male donor with ankylosing spondylitis or in good health (not recorded which). The V and J genes are TRBV7-2 and TRBJ2-3, with the D assignment possibly TRBD1 or TRBD2, given 5 matching bases for each. Input material: blood, either unsorted or a sorted T cell fraction (not recorded which). CDR3 region: CASSLAGASATQYF. The DNA sequence follows: TGTGCCAGCAGCTTAGCCGGGGCCTCAGCGACGCAGTATTTT.